This entry concerns a single TCR beta chain. The target of this receptor is not known. No clone much larger than this one lies a single base away; base qualities are absent. The data derive from a study of blood T cell repertoires in COVID-19 (dated by TCRdb to 2019 to 2021). Study-wide context: Samples from collaborators originated in the United States, Italy and Spain and spanned both the acute and convalescent phases of COVID-19. The material from the prospective study consisted of cDNA or gDNA derived from T cells, B-cell-depleted T cells, or PBMCs. Subjects who had been exposed to COVID-19, were actively infected with it, or had recovered from it provided the deeply sampled blood TCRbeta repertoires that made up the dataset. Nearly every sample came with metadata listing a de-identified subject ID, COVID-19 status, age in years and sex. The samples were drawn from two sources: the first 160 participants of the ongoing ImmuneRACE study, and 1,000 to 1,500 subjects contributed by 6 global collaborators. The repertoires were made available in a free public database intended to serve as a resource for research on the immune response to SARS-CoV-2. HLA class I and class II types, where available, came from metadata supplied by the sample provider rather than from assay-based typing.

There are 12 amino acids in the CDR3, from cysteine to phenylalanine inclusive. The sequence is cut down to CDR3 DNA, 36 bases in frame from base 1. According to the germline V gene, CDR1 reads MDHEN and CDR2 reads SYDVKM. V is pared back by 7 bases and J by 5 bases, with 11 bases lying between the germline termini. TCRbeta CDR3 regions were amplified from genomic DNA by means of the immunoSEQ Assay, a bias-controlled multiplex PCR. The study's processing was this. The number of nucleated cells in each sample was estimated by amplification of reference gene primers within the assay. To quantify the absolute abundance of each unique TCRbeta CDR3 rearrangement, sequence reads were collapsed and filtered. Productive Simpson clonality was computed per sample as the square root of Simpson's diversity index over productive rearrangements. Held by TCRdb, this immuneACCESS table contains in-frame sequences only and omits some clones. Under half of the omission traces to an unresolved V gene where checked; the cause of the rest is unknown. From that table come the V and J calls and clone size; the DNA was used to work out D and trimming. Within this sample are 55,000 to 65,000 clones, with more than 75% of them counted one time only. The top ten clonotypes cover 4% to 6% of the sample.

Whole blood was collected in K2EDTA tubes by collaborating institutions according to the institutions' own protocols. For TCRbeta analysis, collaborators shipped samples in one of three forms: frozen whole blood, isolated PBMCs, or DNA extracted from either of those sample types. The paper as a whole reports these results and caveats: The quantity of clinical and demographic metadata differed by source and by participant and was supplied without curation.

Material for sequencing was peripheral blood. This chain is built from TRBV28 and TRBJ1-2; the D gene cannot be resolved reliably. This clonotype originated in a man aged 80 or over in a cohort sampled during active COVID-19. The CDR3 protein is CASTRRGYGYTF. The nucleotide sequence is TGTGCCAGCACCCGACGGGGTTATGGCTACACCTTC.